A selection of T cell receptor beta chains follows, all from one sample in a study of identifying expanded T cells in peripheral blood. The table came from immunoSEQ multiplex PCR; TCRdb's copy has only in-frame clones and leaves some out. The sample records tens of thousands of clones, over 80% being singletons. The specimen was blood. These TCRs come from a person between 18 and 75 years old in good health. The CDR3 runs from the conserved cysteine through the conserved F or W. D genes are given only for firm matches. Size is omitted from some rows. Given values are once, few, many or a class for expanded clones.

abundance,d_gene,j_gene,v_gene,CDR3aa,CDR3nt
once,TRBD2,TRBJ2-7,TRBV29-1,CSVEFGGYEQYF,TGCAGCGTTGAGTTCGGGGGGTACGAGCAGTACTTC
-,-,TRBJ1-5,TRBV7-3,CASSSKEQMTYSNQPQHF,TGTGCCAGCAGCTCCAAGGAACAAATGACGTATAGCAATCAGCCCCAGCATTTT
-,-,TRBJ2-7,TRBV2,CASSAEGGSSYEQYF,TGTGCCAGCAGTGCGGAGGGGGGCAGCTCCTACGAGCAGTACTTC
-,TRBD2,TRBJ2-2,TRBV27,CASSLVGLVAGELFF,TGTGCCAGCAGTTTAGTGGGACTAGTGGCCGGGGAGCTGTTTTTT
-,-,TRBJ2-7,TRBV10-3,CAISERDEQYF,TGTGCCATCAGTGAGAGGGACGAGCAGTACTTC
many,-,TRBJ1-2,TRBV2,CASSSAASNYGYTF,TGTGCCAGCAGTTCCGCAGCATCTAACTATGGCTACACCTTC
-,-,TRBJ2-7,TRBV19,CASSIRRGPYEQYF,TGTGCCAGTAGTATTAGGAGGGGACCCTACGAGCAGTACTTC
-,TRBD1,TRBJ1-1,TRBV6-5,CASSWEGATEAFF,TGTGCCAGCAGTTGGGAGGGGGCAACTGAAGCTTTCTTT
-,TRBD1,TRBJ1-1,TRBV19,CASRTSGQGAQNTEAFF,TGTGCCAGTAGGACTTCGGGACAGGGGGCCCAGAACACTGAAGCTTTCTTT
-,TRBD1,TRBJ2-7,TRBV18,CASTTAGQGANEQYF,TGTGCCAGCACAACGGCGGGACAGGGGGCCAACGAGCAGTACTTC
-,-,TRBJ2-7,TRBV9,CASSVAETYEQYF,TGTGCCAGCAGCGTTGCCGAAACCTACGAGCAGTACTTC
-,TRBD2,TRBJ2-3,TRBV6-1,CASSAISGRGPDTQYF,TGTGCCAGCAGTGCAATTAGCGGGAGAGGCCCAGATACGCAGTATTTT
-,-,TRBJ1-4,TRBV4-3,CASSQAGSPNIELFF,TGCGCCAGCAGCCAAGCGGGGTCCCCGAATATAGAACTGTTTTTT
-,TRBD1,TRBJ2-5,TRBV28,CASSLWGTGVETQYF,TGTGCCAGCAGTTTATGGGGGACAGGGGTGGAGACCCAGTACTTC
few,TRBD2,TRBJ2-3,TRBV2,CASTREALTDTQYF,TGTGCCAGCACGCGGGAGGCACTCACAGATACGCAGTATTTT
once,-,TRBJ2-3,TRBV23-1,CASSHPDPDRRTDTQYF,TGCGCCAGCAGTCACCCCGATCCTGACAGGCGCACAGATACGCAGTATTTT
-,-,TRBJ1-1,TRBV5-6,CASSLYLWTTRNTEAFF,TGTGCCAGCAGCTTATATCTGTGGACCACCAGGAACACTGAAGCTTTCTTT
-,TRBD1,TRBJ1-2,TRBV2,CASMGQGIYGYTF,TGTGCCAGCATGGGACAGGGGATTTATGGCTACACCTTC
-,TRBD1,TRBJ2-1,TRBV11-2,CASSLRTGSNEQFF,TGTGCCAGCAGCTTAAGGACAGGGAGTAATGAGCAGTTCTTC
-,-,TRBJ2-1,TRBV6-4,CASRASLGGAGEQFF,TGTGCCAGCAGGGCGTCCTTAGGGGGGGCCGGTGAGCAGTTCTTC
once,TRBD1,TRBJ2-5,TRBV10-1,CASGLKQGGRRGTQYF,TGCGCCAGCGGATTAAAACAGGGGGGCCGCCGAGGGACCCAGTACTTC
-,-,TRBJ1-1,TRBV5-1,CASSLEGLNTEAFF,TGCGCCAGCAGCTTGGAGGGACTTAACACTGAAGCTTTCTTT
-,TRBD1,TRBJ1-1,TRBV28,CASSYGTGVNTEAFF,TGTGCCAGCAGTTACGGGACAGGCGTGAACACTGAAGCTTTCTTT
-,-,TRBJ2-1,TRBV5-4,CASSLGTSRVFGEQFF,TGTGCCAGCAGCTTGGGAACTTCCCGAGTGTTCGGTGAGCAGTTCTTC
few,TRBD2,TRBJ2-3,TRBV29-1,CSVAGGVRPDTQYF,TGCAGCGTAGCGGGAGGGGTACGCCCAGATACGCAGTATTTT
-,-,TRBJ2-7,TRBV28,CASGGSSYEQYF,TGTGCCAGCGGGGGATCTTCGTACGAGCAGTACTTC
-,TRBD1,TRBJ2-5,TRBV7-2,CASSAETGEETQYF,TGTGCCAGCAGCGCGGAGACAGGGGAGGAGACCCAGTACTTC
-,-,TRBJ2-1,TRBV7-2,CASSLATGSHNEQFF,TGTGCCAGCAGCCTCGCGACGGGGAGCCACAATGAGCAGTTCTTC
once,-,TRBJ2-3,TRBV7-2,CASVWTYTDTQYF,TGTGCCAGCGTCTGGACGTACACAGATACGCAGTATTTT
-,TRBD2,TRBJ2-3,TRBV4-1,CASSQAASGSYTDTQYF,TGCGCCAGCAGCCAAGCGGCTAGCGGGAGTTACACAGATACGCAGTATTTT
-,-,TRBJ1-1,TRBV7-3,CASSFGENTEAFF,TGTGCCAGCAGCTTCGGAGAGAACACTGAAGCTTTCTTT
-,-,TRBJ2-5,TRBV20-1,CSASGGETQYF,TGCAGTGCTAGTGGGGGAGAGACCCAGTACTTC
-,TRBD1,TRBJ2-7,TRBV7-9,CASSPPPRQGVWYEQYF,TGTGCCAGCAGCCCGCCGCCCAGGCAGGGGGTATGGTACGAGCAGTACTTC
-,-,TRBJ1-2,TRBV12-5,CASGLVLPTAQNYGYTF,TGTGCTAGTGGTTTGGTACTTCCGACAGCCCAAAACTATGGCTACACCTTC
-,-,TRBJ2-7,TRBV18,CASSPGEGRQYF,TGTGCCAGCTCACCCGGCGAGGGGCGGCAGTACTTC
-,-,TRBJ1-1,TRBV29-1,CSVARGAQNTEAFF,TGCAGCGTGGCCCGGGGGGCTCAGAACACTGAAGCTTTCTTT
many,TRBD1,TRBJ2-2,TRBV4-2,CASSLTRGLVGELFF,TGTGCCAGCAGCCTAACCAGGGGGCTTGTCGGGGAGCTGTTTTTT
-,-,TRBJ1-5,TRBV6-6,CASSYSEDQPQHF,TGTGCCAGCAGTTACTCAGAGGATCAGCCCCAGCATTTT
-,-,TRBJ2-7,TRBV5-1,CASSLSYSRYEQYF,TGCGCCAGCAGCTTGTCTTACTCCCGTTACGAGCAGTACTTC
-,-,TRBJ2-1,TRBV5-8,CAGDRRGFNEQFF,TGTGCCGGGGATAGGAGGGGGTTCAATGAGCAGTTCTTC